Shown below are 22 T cell receptor beta chains from a single sample sequenced in a study of cytomegalovirus exposure and HLA in healthy donors. Researchers ran the PCR with 60 Vbeta and 13 Jbeta primers. Produced via immunoSEQ multiplex PCR; TCRdb's table is partial and in-frame only. The table records approximately 180,000 clones, 80% of them present only once. The sequenced sample consisted of PBMCs. The origin of the receptors is a man aged 25 to 45 in good health and CMV-seropositive.

This chain joins TRBV28 and TRBJ2-7, with D possibly TRBD1 on 6 matching bases. V was cut by 2 bases and J by 10 bases, with 18 bases left in between. The CDR3 loop spans 14 amino acids. The germline gives CDR1 MDHEN, CDR2 SYDVKM. CDR3 sequence reads: CASSLHGFGGEQYF. For the CDR3, the DNA is TGTGCCAGCAGTTTACACGGATTTGGGGGCGAACAGTACTTC.

This sequence joins TRBV28 and TRBJ2-2; tentative D call: TRBD1 (5 bases). This CDR3 is 13 amino acids long. V was shortened by 5 bases and J by 4 bases, with 8 bases between the two germline ends. Germline V CDR1 and CDR2: MDHEN, SYDVKM. The CDR3: CASSGASTGELFF. The CDR3 bases are TGTGCCAGCAGTGGGGCTAGCACCGGGGAGCTGTTTTTT.

This chain links TRBV19 with TRBJ1-2; 12 bases map to TRBD1. This CDR3 spans 14 amino acids. The V segment lost 8 bases and the J segment 8 bases; nucleotides outside the gene matches: 9. Per the germline V gene, CDR1 is LNHDA and CDR2 is SQIVND (reference sequence). DNA for the CDR3: TGTGCCAGTTTCCCGGGACAGGGGGCAGGGGGCTACACCTTC. Amino acids: CASFPGQGAGGYTF. Full variable domain (missing parts from reference TRBV19 and TRBJ1-2): DGGITQSPKYLFRKEGQNVTLSCEQNLNHDAMYWYRQDPGQGLRLIYYSQIVNDFQKGDIAEGYSVSREKKESFPLTVTSAQKNPTAFYLCASFPGQGAGGYTFGSGTRLTVV.

The chain is built from TRBV19 and TRBJ1-1, with 7 bases lining up with TRBD1. The CDR3 totals 13 residues. The germline V gene has CDR1 LNHDA and CDR2 SQIVND (reference sequence). V was pared by 8 bases and J by 3 bases, with 6 bases of the junction left unmatched. The CDR3 is CASGQGGYTEAFF. The CDR3 DNA reads TGTGCCAGTGGTCAGGGGGGTTACACTGAAGCTTTCTTT. Together with reference TRBV19 and TRBJ1-1, the CDR3 gives the full variable domain: DGGITQSPKYLFRKEGQNVTLSCEQNLNHDAMYWYRQDPGQGLRLIYYSQIVNDFQKGDIAEGYSVSREKKESFPLTVTSAQKNPTAFYLCASGQGGYTEAFFGQGTRLTVV.

V and J are TRBV9 and TRBJ2-2; the match to TRBD2 covers 10 bases. Germline V gene data show CDR1 as SGDLS and CDR2 as YYNGEE. CDR3 length: 16 amino acids. V was clipped by 4 bases and J by 2 bases; unmatched bases: 5. CDR3 amino acids: CASSTLAGGNTGELFF. As DNA, the CDR3 is TGTGCCAGCAGCACCTTAGCGGGGGGTAACACCGGGGAGCTGTTTTTT.

The chain couples TRBV2 to TRBJ2-1; 7 nucleotides agree with TRBD2. This CDR3 spans 15 amino acids. The V gene's germline CDR1 is SNHLY and CDR2 FYNNEI. Losses at the gene ends were 7 bases for V and 7 bases for J; bases not matched to a gene: 13. CDR3: CASTLVGRGINEQFF. In DNA form, the CDR3 reads TGTGCCAGCACCCTCGTGGGGCGGGGGATTAATGAGCAGTTCTTC.

This clone showed up just a few times. V is TRBV4-2 and J is TRBJ2-7; TRBD2 aligns across 8 bases. The length of the CDR3 is 15 residues. Germline CDR1 is LGHNA and CDR2 is YNFKEQ. The J segment lost 3 bases and the V segment lost 4 bases, leaving 8 bases of the junction unmatched. DNA of the CDR3: TGTGCCAGCAGCCTGGATAGCGGGGAGAACTACGAGCAGTACTTC. Encoded protein: CASSLDSGENYEQYF.

V is TRBV10-3 and J is TRBJ2-1; a weak D match, TRBD2 (6 bases). The CDR3 contains 16 residues. The germline V gene encodes CDR1 ENHRY and CDR2 SYGVKD. Trimming shortened V by 1 base and J by 5 bases, and 15 bases separated the two germline ends. In DNA form, the CDR3 reads TGTGCCATCAGTGAGTACCCCTCCGCGGGAAACAATGAGCAGTTCTTC. Translation gives CAISEYPSAGNNEQFF.

This clone has a single count. The chain is built from TRBV9 and TRBJ1-1; TRBD1 might be the D (5 bases). Germline values: CDR1 SGDLS, CDR2 YYNGEE. With 0 bases removed from V and 1 base from J, the gap between germline ends came to 10 bases. The CDR3 loop spans 15 amino acids. CDR3 nucleotides: TGTGCCAGCAGCGTAGTAGGCGGACAGAACACTGAAGCTTTCTTT. Its translation is CASSVVGGQNTEAFF.

Concerning this clone: The germline gene is not matched at one end of the junction; a read error may be the cause. The CDR3 here is CSSSLEADINEQFF. The CDR3 DNA follows: TGTTCCAGCAGCTTAGAGGCGGATATCAATGAGCAGTTCTTC. The chain links TRBV7-9 to TRBJ2-1; D is ambiguous. The CDR3 runs to 14 residues. Germline-derived CDR1 and CDR2 are SEHNR and FQNEAQ (reference sequence).

This clone appeared a single time. This chain joins TRBV5-1 and TRBJ2-2; 7 nucleotides line up with TRBD1. Trimming at V came to 5 bases and at J to 3 bases, leaving 4 bases not matched to a gene. Germline CDR1 is SGHRS and CDR2 is YFSETQ. The length of the CDR3 is 14 residues. CDR3 sequence reads: CASRDTGDTGELFF. The CDR3 coding sequence is TGCGCCAGCAGGGACACAGGGGACACCGGGGAGCTGTTTTTT.

The V call is TRBV5-1, the J call TRBJ2-1; the D gene is possibly TRBD1 (5 bases). The CDR3 sequence is 14 residues long. Germline V gene lookup returns CDR1 SGHRS and CDR2 YFSETQ. V dropped 6 bases and J dropped 2 bases, with 12 bases sitting between them. CDR3 loop: CASKDREAYNEQFF. The CDR3 DNA is TGCGCCAGCAAAGACAGAGAAGCCTACAATGAGCAGTTCTTC.

In nucleotides, the CDR3 is TGTGCCTGGGTACTTCGCGGCACTGAAGCTTTCTTT. Translation: CAWVLRGTEAFF. This chain joins TRBV30 and TRBJ1-1; no clear D gene. CDR1 is GTSNPN and CDR2 is SVGIG in the germline V gene (reference sequence). The V and J ends lost 5 bases and 4 bases respectively, with 11 bases between them. The CDR3 spans 12 residues.

The CDR3 nucleotides are TGTGCCAGCAGCCTCCGACTAGCGGGGTTCCTTACAGATACGCAGTATTTT. This sequence encodes CASSLRLAGFLTDTQYF. V gene TRBV28 combines with J gene TRBJ2-3, with 11 bases aligning to TRBD2. In germline, CDR1 is MDHEN, CDR2 SYDVKM. J lost 3 bases, V lost 6 bases, and 11 bases had no gene match. This CDR3 comprises 17 residues.

This sequence joins TRBV19 and TRBJ1-1, with D possibly TRBD1 on 6 matching bases. This CDR3 has 13 residues. Germline V gene sequence: CDR1 LNHDA, CDR2 SQIVND (reference sequence). V shed 10 bases and J shed 2 bases, with 14 bases lying between them. The CDR3 here is CATSPGANTEAFF. The CDR3, as DNA: TGTGCCACCTCCCCAGGGGCCAACACTGAAGCTTTCTTT.

The rearrangement joins TRBV5-6 to TRBJ1-6, with unresolved D. V was clipped by 2 bases and J by 9 bases, with 18 bases between them. The germline V gene has CDR1 SGHDT and CDR2 YYEEEE. The CDR3 is 16 residues long. CDR3 amino acids: CASSLRRGERVSPLHF. The CDR3 DNA reads TGTGCCAGCAGCTTACGGAGAGGAGAGCGGGTTTCACCCCTCCACTTT.

The chain has TRBV2 and TRBJ2-7; 7 bases are shared with TRBD2. CDR3 length: 13 residues. V gave up 7 bases and J gave up 2 bases; unmatched junction bases: 5. Germline V gene sequence: CDR1 SNHLY, CDR2 FYNNEI. The CDR3 sequence is CASNTAGPYEQYF. In nucleotides, the CDR3 is TGTGCCAGCAATACAGCGGGGCCCTACGAGCAGTACTTC.

The chain combines TRBV4-1 with TRBJ2-3, with 9 nucleotides matching TRBD2. This CDR3 spans 15 amino acids. The V gene's germline CDR1 is MGHRA and CDR2 YSYEKL. V shed 0 bases and J 5 bases; nucleotides not matched to a gene: 3. CDR3 nucleotide sequence: TGCGCCAGCAGCCAAGAGGGCGGGAGGGGAGATACGCAGTATTTT. This codes for CASSQEGGRGDTQYF.

The chain combines TRBV5-6 with TRBJ2-1, with D perhaps TRBD1 (6 bases). V was trimmed by 4 bases and J by 0 bases, leaving 17 bases between them. This CDR3 is 17 amino acids long. Germline CDR1 reads SGHDT; CDR2 reads YYEEEE. CDR3 nucleotide sequence: TGTGCCAGCAGCGGAATGACAGGCGAAAGCTCCTACAATGAGCAGTTCTTC. This encodes CASSGMTGESSYNEQFF.

This clone was seen just once. CDR3 loop: CASRVTGRDTEAFF. DNA of the CDR3: TGTGCCAGCAGGGTTACAGGGCGCGACACTGAAGCTTTCTTT. The chain employs TRBV6-1 and TRBJ1-1; D may be TRBD1 (6 bases). This CDR3 contains 14 residues. Germline CDR1 and CDR2: MNHNS and SASEGT. V was pared by 6 bases and J by 3 bases, with 14 bases between.

The gene calls are TRBV11-2 and TRBJ2-2; 9 bases fit TRBD2. CDR3 length equals 16 residues. CDR1 is SGHAT and CDR2 is FQNNGV in the germline V gene. The J segment lost 1 base and the V segment lost 2 bases, leaving 2 bases of the junction unmatched. In nucleotides, the CDR3 is TGTGCCAGCAGCTTAAGACTAGCGGAGAACACCGGGGAGCTGTTTTTT. Its protein is CASSLRLAENTGELFF.

The chain combines TRBV19 with TRBJ2-5; TRBD2 matches 14 bases. The CDR3 totals 16 residues. V lost 4 bases, J lost 5 bases, and 6 bases stayed unmatched. In germline, CDR1 is LNHDA, CDR2 SQIVND (reference sequence). The CDR3: CASSTRTSGRTETQYF. CDR3 bases: TGTGCCAGTAGTACCCGGACTAGCGGGAGGACGGAGACCCAGTACTTC.